This T cell receptor (beta chain) was recorded in a study of beta chain features in type 1 diabetes. The whole isolated RNA underwent reverse transcription, so sequencing captured expressed TCRB transcripts. Data came from immunoSEQ multiplex PCR; TCRdb stores just in-frame clones and leaves some out. This sample has 900,000 or so clones; 15% to 20% occur once, and the top ten carry 0.02% to 0.03%. The receptor comes from a woman between 18 and 30 years old in good health. The specimen was naive CD4+ T cells from blood.

The CDR3 bases are TGTGCCAGCAGCGCCGACAGGGCCCGTAGCTATGGCTACACCTTC. It translates to CASSADRARSYGYTF. The chain carries TRBV7-9 and TRBJ1-2, with 7 bases aligning to TRBD1. Germline V CDR1 and CDR2: SEHNR, FQNEAQ (reference sequence). This CDR3 is built from 15 residues. V shed 5 bases and J 4 bases; nucleotides not matched to a gene: 10.